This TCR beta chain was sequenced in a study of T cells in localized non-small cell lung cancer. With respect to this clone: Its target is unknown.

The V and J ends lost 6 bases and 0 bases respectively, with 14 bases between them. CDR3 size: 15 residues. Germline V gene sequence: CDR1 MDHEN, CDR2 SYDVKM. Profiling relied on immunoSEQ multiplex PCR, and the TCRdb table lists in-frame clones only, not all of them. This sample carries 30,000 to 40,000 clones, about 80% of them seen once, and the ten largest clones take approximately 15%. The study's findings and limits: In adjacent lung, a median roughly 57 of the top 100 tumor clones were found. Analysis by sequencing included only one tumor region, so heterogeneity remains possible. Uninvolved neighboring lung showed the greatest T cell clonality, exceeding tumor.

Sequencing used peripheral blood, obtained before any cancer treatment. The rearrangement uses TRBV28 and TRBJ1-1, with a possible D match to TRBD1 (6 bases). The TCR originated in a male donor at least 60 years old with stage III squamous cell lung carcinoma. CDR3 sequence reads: CASSLQGRMNTEAFF. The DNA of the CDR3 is TGTGCCAGCAGCCTACAGGGAAGGATGAACACTGAAGCTTTCTTT.